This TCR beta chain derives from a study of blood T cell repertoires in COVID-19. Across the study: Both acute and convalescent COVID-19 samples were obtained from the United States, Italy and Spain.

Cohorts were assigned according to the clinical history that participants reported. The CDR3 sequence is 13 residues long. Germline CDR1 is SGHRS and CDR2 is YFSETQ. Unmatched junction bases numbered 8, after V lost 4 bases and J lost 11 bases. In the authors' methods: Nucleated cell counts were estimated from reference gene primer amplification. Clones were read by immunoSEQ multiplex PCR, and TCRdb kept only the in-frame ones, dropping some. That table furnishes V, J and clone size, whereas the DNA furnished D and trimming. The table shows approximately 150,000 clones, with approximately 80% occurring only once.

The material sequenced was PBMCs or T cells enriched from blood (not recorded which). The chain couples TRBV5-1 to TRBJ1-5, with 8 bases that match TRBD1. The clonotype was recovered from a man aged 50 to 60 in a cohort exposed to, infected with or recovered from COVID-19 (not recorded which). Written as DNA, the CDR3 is TGCGCCAGCAGCGACGGACAGGGAATGGCCCAGCATTTT. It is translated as CASSDGQGMAQHF.